Below, 25 T cell receptor beta chains from the same sample are listed, as sequenced in a study of blood T cell repertoires in COVID-19. Profiled with immunoSEQ multiplex PCR; TCRdb holds only in-frame clones, not every one. Here the sample spans some 90,000 clones, around 90% being singletons. Sequencing input: peripheral blood. All receptors come from a woman older than 75 with active or convalescent COVID-19.

This clone was recorded only once. CDR3 nucleotide sequence: TGCGCCAGCAGTCCCCGGGACAGGGGAGGCTACACCTTC. Amino acid sequence: CASSPRDRGGYTF. J is TRBJ1-2 and V is TRBV5-1; 10 nucleotides line up with TRBD1. The germline V gene encodes CDR1 SGHRS and CDR2 YFSETQ. The CDR3 loop spans 13 amino acids. V lost 5 bases to trimming and J lost 8 bases; unmatched junction nucleotides: 6.

V usage is TRBV19 and J usage is TRBJ2-7; 8 nucleotides agree with TRBD2. CDR1 is LNHDA and CDR2 is SQIVND in the germline V gene (reference sequence). The J segment lost 6 bases and the V segment lost 6 bases, leaving 7 bases of the junction unmatched. The CDR3 spans 13 residues. The DNA of the CDR3 is TGTGCCAGTAGGGGGACTAGGAGTCCCGAGCAGTACTTC. This encodes CASRGTRSPEQYF.

This chain uses TRBV7-2 with TRBJ1-2; D unresolved. Germline V lookup: CDR1 SGHTA, CDR2 FQGNSA. The CDR3 has 16 residues. V dropped 2 bases and J dropped 2 bases, with 15 bases sitting between them. CDR3 in DNA: TGTGCCAGCAGCTTAACCCCCGAGGCTTCAAACTATGGCTACACCTTC. Protein product: CASSLTPEASNYGYTF.

This rearrangement joins TRBV19 to TRBJ2-5, with TRBD2 identical over 12 bases. The CDR3 is 15 amino acids. The germline V gene has CDR1 LNHDA and CDR2 SQIVND (reference sequence). Trimming cost V 6 bases and J 2 bases; bases outside gene matches: 4. CDR3 sequence reads: CASRRLAGAQETQYF. In nucleotides, the CDR3 is TGTGCCAGTAGACGACTAGCGGGGGCACAAGAGACCCAGTACTTC.

J is TRBJ1-5 and V is TRBV21-1; the DNA was not used to check the table's D call, TRBD1. TRBV21-1 is noted as a pseudogene. The CDR3 contains 17 residues. CDR3: CASLPDRDRESNQPQHF. In DNA, the CDR3 is TGTGCCAGCCTCCCGGATCGGGACAGGGAGAGCAATCAGCCCCAGCATTTT.

V gene TRBV20-1 combines with J gene TRBJ1-1, with D possibly TRBD1 on 5 matching bases. In germline, CDR1 is DFQATT, CDR2 SNEGSKA (reference sequence). This CDR3 comprises 12 residues. V gave up 3 bases and J gave up 10 bases, with 15 bases separating them. The DNA of the CDR3 is TGCAGTGCTAGTCTACCCGGCGGGGGAGCTTTCTTT. It is translated as CSASLPGGGAFF.

The chain employs TRBV25-1 and TRBJ2-1; 8 positions agree with TRBD2. The CDR3 runs 13 residues. J was trimmed by 12 bases and V by 2 bases; bases with no gene match: 6. CDR1 is MGHDK and CDR2 is SYGVNS in the germline V gene. This chain's CDR3 is CASSENSAGGQFF. The CDR3, as DNA: TGTGCCAGCAGTGAAAATTCCGCGGGGGGGCAGTTCTTC.

V is TRBV7-9 and J is TRBJ1-4, with TRBD1 identical over 7 bases. The CDR3 totals 16 residues. The germline V gene has CDR1 SEHNR and CDR2 FQNEAQ (reference sequence). Losses at the gene ends were 2 bases for V and 7 bases for J; bases not matched to a gene: 10. CDR3: CASSLKRGTASEKLFF. The DNA for the CDR3 is TGTGCCAGCAGCTTAAAGAGGGGGACAGCGAGTGAAAAACTGTTTTTT.

This chain joins TRBV7-8 and TRBJ2-1; 11 nucleotides line up with TRBD2. Germline trimming cut 2 bases from V and 8 bases from J; bases unmatched to any gene: 2. CDR3 length equals 14 residues. Germline CDR1 and CDR2: SGHVS and FQNEAQ. The CDR3 DNA reads as TGTGCCAGCAGCTTACTAGCGGGAGGCTATGAGCAGTTCTTC. Translating it yields CASSLLAGGYEQFF.

V usage is TRBV2 and J usage is TRBJ2-5, with D uncertain. V lost 5 bases and J lost 0, with 7 bases in between. This CDR3 region has 13 residues. The germline V gene encodes CDR1 SNHLY and CDR2 FYNNEI. CDR3 sequence: CASSTTNQETQYF. The CDR3 nucleotides read TGTGCCAGCAGTACGACAAACCAAGAGACCCAGTACTTC. Full variable domain (remainder filled in from reference TRBV2 and TRBJ2-5): EPEVTQTPSHQVTQMGQEVILRCVPISNHLYFYWYRQILGQKVEFLVSFYNNEISEKSEIFDDQFSVERPDGSNFTLKIRSTKLEDSAMYFCASSTTNQETQYFGPGTRLLVL.

CDR3 sequence: CASSLDGAAGSSAQYF. The DNA for the CDR3 is TGTGCCAGCAGCTTAGATGGGGCAGCGGGGTCCTCGGCCCAGTACTTC. This chain connects TRBV11-2 to TRBJ2-5; 7 positions agree with TRBD2. V lost 0 bases and J lost 9; bases outside the gene matches: 13. The CDR3 length is 16 residues. CDR1 and CDR2 (germline): SGHAT, FQNNGV. Full variable domain (rest looked up from reference TRBV11-2 and TRBJ2-5): EAGVAQSPRYKIIEKRQSVAFWCNPISGHATLYWYQQILGQGPKLLIQFQNNGVVDDSQLPKDRFSAERLKGVDSTLKIQPAKLEDSAVYLCASSLDGAAGSSAQYFGPGTRLLVL.

In its sample, this clone was seen a few times. The J gene is TRBJ1-1, the V gene TRBV7-9; TRBD1 agrees at 8 bases. The V gene end was trimmed by 5 bases and the J gene end by 5 bases; junction bases not matched to a gene: 10. The CDR3 loop spans 15 amino acids. CDR1 is SEHNR, CDR2 FQNEAQ, per germline (reference sequence). CDR3 bases: TGTGCCAGCAGCAAAGGACAGGGAAGTGGTACTGAAGCTTTCTTT. This gives the protein CASSKGQGSGTEAFF. The full variable domain, with the rest looked up from reference TRBV7-9 and TRBJ1-1, is DTGVSQNPRHKITKRGQNVTFRCDPISEHNRLYWYRQTLGQGPEFLTYFQNEAQLEKSRLLSDRFSAERPKGSFSTLEIQRTEQGDSAMYLCASSKGQGSGTEAFFGQGTRLTVV.

The chain employs TRBV12-5 and TRBJ2-7, with D possibly matching TRBD1 (6 bases). Trimming cost V 7 bases and J 2 bases, with 18 bases left between them. Per germline, CDR1 LGHNT and CDR2 FRNRAP. This CDR3 is 15 amino acids long. CDR3 region: CASAPLGRGPYEQYF. DNA of the CDR3: TGTGCTAGTGCCCCTCTCGGCAGGGGCCCCTACGAGCAGTACTTC.

The chain couples TRBV28 to TRBJ2-1; 15 bases are shared with TRBD2. With 7 bases clipped from V and 4 bases from J, the junction kept 11 bases outside the gene matches. The length of the CDR3 is 18 residues. Germline V lookup: CDR1 MDHEN, CDR2 SYDVKM. As DNA, the CDR3 is TGTGCCAGCACCACGTATGGACTAGCGGGAGGGGATTACAATGAGCAGTTCTTC. Residues: CASTTYGLAGGDYNEQFF.

The chain recombines TRBV27 with TRBJ2-1; unclear D gene. The V end was cut by 6 bases, the J end by 0 bases, with 18 bases between. The CDR3 length is 17 residues. The germline gives CDR1 MNHEY, CDR2 SMNVEV (reference sequence). The CDR3 here is CASSLGFRDPSYNEQFF. The CDR3 nucleotides read TGTGCCAGCAGCCTAGGCTTCCGAGACCCCTCCTACAATGAGCAGTTCTTC.

The chain employs TRBV5-8 and TRBJ2-1, with D maybe TRBD1 (6 bases). The germline gives CDR1 SGHTS, CDR2 YDEGEE. The CDR3 consists of 11 residues. Trimming shortened V by 4 bases and J by 15 bases, and 14 bases separated the two germline ends. The CDR3 spells CASSLPGHPFF. CDR3 coding DNA: TGTGCCAGCAGCCTACCGGGACACCCGTTCTTC.

This clone was detected only a few times. The chain couples TRBV4-2 to TRBJ1-4; 7 nucleotides agree with TRBD1. Germline CDR1 and CDR2: LGHNA and YNFKEQ. V dropped 1 base and J dropped 7; count of bases not matched to a gene: 12. The CDR3 loop spans 17 amino acids. Here the CDR3 reads CASSQGQGGAQFEKLFF. The CDR3 region has the DNA TGTGCCAGCAGCCAAGGACAGGGCGGAGCCCAATTTGAAAAACTGTTTTTT.

Remarks on this clone: Compared with germline, one end of the junction differs, possibly owing to a read error. The gene calls are TRBV7-7 and TRBJ2-1; 12 nucleotides match TRBD2. CDR1 and CDR2 from the germline V gene are SSHAT and FNYEAQ (reference sequence). This CDR3 has 17 residues. The CDR3: CASSLAPGLAGENEQFF. The CDR3 coding sequence is TGTGCTAGCAGCTTAGCCCCGGGACTAGCGGGTGAGAATGAGCAGTTCTTC. Combining the CDR3 with reference TRBV7-7 and TRBJ2-1 gives the whole variable domain GAGVSQSPRYKVTKRGQDVTLRCDPISSHATLYWYQQALGQGPEFLTYFNYEAQPDKSGLPSDRFSAERPEGSISTLTIQRTEQRDSAMYRCASSLAPGLAGENEQFFGPGTRLTVL.

This clone was seen just once. The chain carries TRBV28 and TRBJ2-7, with D tentatively TRBD2 (6 bases). The V end was cut by 7 bases, the J end by 3 bases, with 13 bases between. CDR1 is MDHEN, CDR2 SYDVKM, per germline. The CDR3 is 13 amino acids. In DNA, the CDR3 is TGTGCCAGCACCGCGGGATCCCGCTACGAGCAGTACTTC. It specifies CASTAGSRYEQYF.

The genes are TRBV19 and TRBJ2-5; tentative D call: TRBD2 (6 bases). Germline values: CDR1 LNHDA, CDR2 SQIVND (reference sequence). The CDR3 has 14 residues. Trimming removed 6 bases from V and 5 bases from J, with 16 bases in between. The CDR3 loop reads CASRGRRGQETQYF. The CDR3 DNA is TGTGCCAGTAGGGGGAGGCGGGGTCAGGAGACCCAGTACTTC. The variable domain in full, with the rest retrieved from reference TRBV19 and TRBJ2-5, is DGGITQSPKYLFRKEGQNVTLSCEQNLNHDAMYWYRQDPGQGLRLIYYSQIVNDFQKGDIAEGYSVSREKKESFPLTVTSAQKNPTAFYLCASRGRRGQETQYFGPGTRLLVL.

The CDR3 coding sequence is TGTGCCAGCAGCTCAGGGGGCGGGAACACTGAAGCTTTCTTT. Its translation: CASSSGGGNTEAFF. The chain uses TRBV28 and TRBJ1-1, with 8 nucleotides matching TRBD1. The ends lost 6 bases at V and 1 base at J; junction bases unmatched: 4. CDR1 and CDR2 (germline): MDHEN, SYDVKM. CDR3 size: 14 residues.

DNA of the CDR3: TGTGCCAGTAGTATCCGACAGTTCAGCTCTGGAAACACCATATATTTT. It yields the protein CASSIRQFSSGNTIYF. The chain uses TRBV19 and TRBJ1-3, with D tentatively TRBD1 (5 bases). Germline assignment: CDR1 LNHDA and CDR2 SQIVND (reference sequence). V lost 3 bases and J 0 bases, leaving 12 bases between the germline ends. This CDR3 is built from 16 residues.

This clone was counted a single time. This chain links TRBV20-1 with TRBJ1-2; 7 bases line up with TRBD1. V dropped 7 bases and J dropped 8; count of bases not matched to a gene: 7. Germline V gene sequence: CDR1 DFQATT, CDR2 SNEGSKA (reference sequence). This CDR3 has 11 amino acids. The CDR3 nucleotides are TGCAGTGGAGAGGGGGCGGAAGGCTACACCTTC. Protein: CSGEGAEGYTF.

V is TRBV14 and J is TRBJ1-6; D gene unclear. The CDR3 totals 15 residues. The germline V gene encodes CDR1 SGHDN and CDR2 FVKESK. The V end was cut by 0 bases, the J end by 7 bases, with 10 bases between. In DNA form, the CDR3 reads TGTGCCAGCAGCCAAGAGGCCCTTCCAAATTCACCCCTCCACTTT. It is translated as CASSQEALPNSPLHF.

CDR3 bases: TGTGCCACCAGTGATAGGACAGGGGGCGACTATGGCTACACCTTC. Translated, it gives CATSDRTGGDYGYTF. The chain uses TRBV24-1 and TRBJ1-2, with 11 bases fitting TRBD1. V gave up 3 bases and J gave up 3 bases; unmatched junction bases: 2. This CDR3 has 15 residues. The germline V gene encodes CDR1 KGHDR and CDR2 SFDVKD.